The clone carrying this TCR beta chain rates as medium-sized (0.01 to 0.1%). Its matching antigen is unknown. The source of the sample is a study of circulating CD8 cells and anti-PD-1 response in melanoma. The wider study: About 55% of the 13 melanoma patients received first-line anti-PD-1 therapy. General study findings and limits: Diversity ranked highest in DNEG and lowest in TIGIT subsets.

Using approximately 15 ng of total RNA, TCR libraries were made with the QIAseq Immune Repertoire TCR panel. MiXCR, run by TCRdb on the reads, gives a single entry per CDR3 protein. The sample lists 500 or so distinct CDR3 sequences, 8% to 10% occurring once. This CDR3 region has 15 residues. From germline, CDR1 is MNHNS and CDR2 SASEGT. With V trimmed by 3 bases and J by 2 bases, 5 bases remained unmatched. Sorting of live CD3+CD8+TCRalphabeta+ cells by PD-1 and/or TIGIT gave four subsets. Sequenced material: CD8+ T cells from PBMCs, taken at baseline or after one month of anti-PD-1 therapy (not recorded which). The sequence was collected from a human donor with melanoma. The chain joins TRBV6-1 to TRBJ2-7, with TRBD1 matching over 9 bases. CDR3 sequence reads: CASSELGTGTYEQYF. The DNA for the CDR3 is TGTGCCAGCAGTGAGTTGGGGACAGGGACCTACGAGCAGTACTTC.